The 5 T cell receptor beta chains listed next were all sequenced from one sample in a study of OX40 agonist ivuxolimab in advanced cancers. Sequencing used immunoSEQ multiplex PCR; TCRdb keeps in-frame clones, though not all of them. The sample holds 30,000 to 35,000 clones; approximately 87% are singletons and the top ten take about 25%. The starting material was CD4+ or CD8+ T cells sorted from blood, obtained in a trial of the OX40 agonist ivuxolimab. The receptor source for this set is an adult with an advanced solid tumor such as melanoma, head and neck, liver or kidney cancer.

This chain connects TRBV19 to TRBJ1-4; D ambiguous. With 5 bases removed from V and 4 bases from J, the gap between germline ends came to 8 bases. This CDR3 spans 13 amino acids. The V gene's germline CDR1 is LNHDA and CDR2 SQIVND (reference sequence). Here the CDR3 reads CASSGHLNEKLFF. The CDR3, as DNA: TGTGCCAGTAGTGGCCACCTTAATGAAAAACTGTTTTTT.

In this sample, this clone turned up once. The CDR3 is CASSQPDLGRIPDEKLFF. The CDR3 DNA follows: TGCGCCAGCAGCCAACCCGATTTGGGCCGTATACCGGATGAAAAACTGTTTTTT. The chain recombines TRBV4-1 with TRBJ1-4; the D is unclear. Germline CDR1 MGHRA, CDR2 YSYEKL. CDR3 size: 18 residues. V was cut by 2 bases and J by 6 bases, with 22 bases left in between.

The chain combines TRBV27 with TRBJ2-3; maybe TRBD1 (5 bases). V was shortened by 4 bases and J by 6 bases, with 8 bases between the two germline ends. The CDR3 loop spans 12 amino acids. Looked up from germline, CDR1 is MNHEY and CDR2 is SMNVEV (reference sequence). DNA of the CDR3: TGTGCCAGCAGTTGGGGCCGGGATACGCAGTATTTT. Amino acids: CASSWGRDTQYF.

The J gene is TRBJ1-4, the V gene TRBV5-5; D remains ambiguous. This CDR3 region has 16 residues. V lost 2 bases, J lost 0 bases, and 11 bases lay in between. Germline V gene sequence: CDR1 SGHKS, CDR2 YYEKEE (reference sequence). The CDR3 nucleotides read TGTGCCAGCAGCTTACGGCGGACTCCAACTAATGAAAAACTGTTTTTT. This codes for CASSLRRTPTNEKLFF.

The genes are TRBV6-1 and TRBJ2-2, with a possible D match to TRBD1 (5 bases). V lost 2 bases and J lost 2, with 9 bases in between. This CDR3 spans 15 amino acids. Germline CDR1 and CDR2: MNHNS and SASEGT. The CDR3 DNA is TGTGCCAGCAGTGAAATTAGGGGCAACACCGGGGAGCTGTTTTTT. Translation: CASSEIRGNTGELFF.